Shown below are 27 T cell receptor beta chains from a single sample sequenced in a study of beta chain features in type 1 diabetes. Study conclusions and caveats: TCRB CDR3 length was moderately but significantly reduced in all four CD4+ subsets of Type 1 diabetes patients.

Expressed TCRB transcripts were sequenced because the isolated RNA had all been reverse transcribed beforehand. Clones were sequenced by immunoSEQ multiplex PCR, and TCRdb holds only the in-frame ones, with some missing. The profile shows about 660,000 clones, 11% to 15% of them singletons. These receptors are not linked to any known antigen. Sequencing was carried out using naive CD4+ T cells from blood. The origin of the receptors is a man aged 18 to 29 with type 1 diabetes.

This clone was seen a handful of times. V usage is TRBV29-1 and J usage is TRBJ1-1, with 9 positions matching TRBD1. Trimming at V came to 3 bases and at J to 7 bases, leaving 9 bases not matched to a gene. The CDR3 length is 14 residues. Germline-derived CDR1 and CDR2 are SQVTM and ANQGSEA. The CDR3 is CSVEGTGSWIEAFF. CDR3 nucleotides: TGCAGCGTTGAGGGGACAGGGTCCTGGATTGAAGCTTTCTTT. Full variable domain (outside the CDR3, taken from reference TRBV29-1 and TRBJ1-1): SAVISQKPSRDICQRGTSLTIQCQVDSQVTMMFWYRQQPGQSLTLIATANQGSEATYESGFVIDKFPISRPNLTFSTLTVSNMSPEDSSIYLCSVEGTGSWIEAFFGQGTRLTVV.

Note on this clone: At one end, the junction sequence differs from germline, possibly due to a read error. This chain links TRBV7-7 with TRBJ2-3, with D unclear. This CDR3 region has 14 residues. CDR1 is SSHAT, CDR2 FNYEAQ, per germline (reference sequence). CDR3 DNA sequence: TGTGCTAGCAGCCCCTTTTTCAGCACAGATACGCAGTATTTT. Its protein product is CASSPFFSTDTQYF.

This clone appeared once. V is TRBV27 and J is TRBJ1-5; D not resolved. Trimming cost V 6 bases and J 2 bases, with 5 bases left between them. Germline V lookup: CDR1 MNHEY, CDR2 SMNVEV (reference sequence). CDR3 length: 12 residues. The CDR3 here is CASRSGNQPQHF. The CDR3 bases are TGTGCCAGCAGAAGCGGCAATCAGCCCCAGCATTTT.

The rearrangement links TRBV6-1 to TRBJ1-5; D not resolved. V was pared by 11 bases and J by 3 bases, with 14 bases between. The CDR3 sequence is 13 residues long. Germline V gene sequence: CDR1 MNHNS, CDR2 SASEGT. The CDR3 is CAARRHTNQPQHF. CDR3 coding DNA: TGTGCCGCCCGCCGGCACACCAATCAGCCCCAGCATTTT.

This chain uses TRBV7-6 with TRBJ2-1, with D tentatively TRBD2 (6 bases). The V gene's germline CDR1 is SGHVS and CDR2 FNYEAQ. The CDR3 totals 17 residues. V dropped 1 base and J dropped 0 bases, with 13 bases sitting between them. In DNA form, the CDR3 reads TGTGCCAGCAGCTTAGTCCCACTAGCCACCTCCTACAATGAGCAGTTCTTC. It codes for CASSLVPLATSYNEQFF. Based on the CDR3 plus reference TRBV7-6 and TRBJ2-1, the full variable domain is GAGVSQSPRYKVTKRGQDVALRCDPISGHVSLYWYRQALGQGPEFLTYFNYEAQQDKSGLPNDRFSAERPEGSISTLTIQRTEQRDSAMYRCASSLVPLATSYNEQFFGPGTRLTVL.

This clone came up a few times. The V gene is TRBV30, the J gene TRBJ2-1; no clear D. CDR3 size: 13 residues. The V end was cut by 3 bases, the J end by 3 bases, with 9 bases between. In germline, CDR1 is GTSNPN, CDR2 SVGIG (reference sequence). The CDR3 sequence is CAWRASFYNEQFF. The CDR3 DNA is TGTGCCTGGAGGGCTAGTTTCTACAATGAGCAGTTCTTC. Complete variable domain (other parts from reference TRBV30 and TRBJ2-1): SQTIHQWPATLVQPVGSPLSLECTVEGTSNPNLYWYRQAAGRGLQLLFYSVGIGQISSEVPQNLSASRPQDRQFILSSKKLLLSDSGFYLCAWRASFYNEQFFGPGTRLTVL.

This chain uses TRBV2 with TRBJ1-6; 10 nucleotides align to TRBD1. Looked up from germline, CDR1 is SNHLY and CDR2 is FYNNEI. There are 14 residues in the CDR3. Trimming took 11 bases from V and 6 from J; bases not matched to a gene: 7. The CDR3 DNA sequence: TGTGCCGGGAACCGGGACAGGGGTAATTCACCCCTCCACTTT. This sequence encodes CAGNRDRGNSPLHF.

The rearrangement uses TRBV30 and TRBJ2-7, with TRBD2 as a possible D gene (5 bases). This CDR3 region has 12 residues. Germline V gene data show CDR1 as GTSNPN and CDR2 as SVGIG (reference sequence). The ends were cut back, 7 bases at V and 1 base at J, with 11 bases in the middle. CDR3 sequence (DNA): TGTGCCTATCGGACTGGATCCTACGAGCAGTACTTC. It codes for CAYRTGSYEQYF.

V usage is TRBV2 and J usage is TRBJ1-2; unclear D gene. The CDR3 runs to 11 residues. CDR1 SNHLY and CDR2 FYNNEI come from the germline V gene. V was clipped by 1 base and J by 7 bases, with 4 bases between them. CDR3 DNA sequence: TGTGCCAGCAGTGAAGATAGTGGCTACACCTTC. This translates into CASSEDSGYTF.

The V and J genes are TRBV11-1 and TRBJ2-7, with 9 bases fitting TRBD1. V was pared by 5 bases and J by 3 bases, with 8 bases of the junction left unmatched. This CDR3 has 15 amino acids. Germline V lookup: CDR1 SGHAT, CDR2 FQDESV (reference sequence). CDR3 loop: CASSLRQGVGYEQYF. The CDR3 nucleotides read TGTGCCAGCAGCCTCCGACAGGGGGTGGGCTACGAGCAGTACTTC.

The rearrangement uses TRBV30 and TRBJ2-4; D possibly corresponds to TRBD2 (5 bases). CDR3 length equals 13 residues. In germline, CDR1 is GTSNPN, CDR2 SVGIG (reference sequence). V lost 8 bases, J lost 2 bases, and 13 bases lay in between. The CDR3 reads CAAGPGTKNIQYF. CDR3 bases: TGTGCCGCAGGTCCGGGGACCAAAAACATTCAGTACTTC.

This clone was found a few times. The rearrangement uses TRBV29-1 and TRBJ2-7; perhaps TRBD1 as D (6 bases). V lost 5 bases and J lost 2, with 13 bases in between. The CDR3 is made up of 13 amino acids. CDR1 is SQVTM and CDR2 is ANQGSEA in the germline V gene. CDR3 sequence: CSVSFDRTYEQYF. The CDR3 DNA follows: TGCAGCGTTTCTTTTGACAGGACCTACGAGCAGTACTTC.

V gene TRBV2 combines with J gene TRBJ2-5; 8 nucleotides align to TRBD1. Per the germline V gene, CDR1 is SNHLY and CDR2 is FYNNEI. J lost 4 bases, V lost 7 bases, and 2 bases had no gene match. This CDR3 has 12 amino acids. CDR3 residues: CASTGQGETQYF. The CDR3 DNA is TGTGCCAGCACCGGACAGGGAGAGACCCAGTACTTC.

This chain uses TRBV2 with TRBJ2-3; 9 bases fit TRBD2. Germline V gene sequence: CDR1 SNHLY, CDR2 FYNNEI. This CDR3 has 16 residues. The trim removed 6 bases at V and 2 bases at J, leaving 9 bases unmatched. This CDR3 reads CASRPSGARVTDTQYF. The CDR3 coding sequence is TGTGCCAGCAGGCCTAGCGGGGCCCGAGTCACAGATACGCAGTATTTT.

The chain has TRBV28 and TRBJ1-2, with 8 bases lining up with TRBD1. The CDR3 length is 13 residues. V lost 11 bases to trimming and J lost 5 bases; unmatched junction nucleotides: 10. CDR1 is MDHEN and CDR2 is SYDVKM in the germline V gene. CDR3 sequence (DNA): TGTGCCGGGAATACAGGGGGGCAGTATGGCTACACCTTC. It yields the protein CAGNTGGQYGYTF.

The CDR3 sequence is CAWSGTTGAPQHF. CDR3 in DNA: TGTGCCTGGAGTGGAACCACAGGGGCTCCCCAGCATTTT. V is TRBV30 and J is TRBJ1-5; TRBD1 matches at 7 bases. V was clipped by 1 base and J by 10 bases; unmatched bases: 7. Germline CDR1 and CDR2: GTSNPN and SVGIG (reference sequence). This CDR3 contains 13 residues. Complete variable domain (other parts from reference TRBV30 and TRBJ1-5): SQTIHQWPATLVQPVGSPLSLECTVEGTSNPNLYWYRQAAGRGLQLLFYSVGIGQISSEVPQNLSASRPQDRQFILSSKKLLLSDSGFYLCAWSGTTGAPQHFGDGTRLSIL.

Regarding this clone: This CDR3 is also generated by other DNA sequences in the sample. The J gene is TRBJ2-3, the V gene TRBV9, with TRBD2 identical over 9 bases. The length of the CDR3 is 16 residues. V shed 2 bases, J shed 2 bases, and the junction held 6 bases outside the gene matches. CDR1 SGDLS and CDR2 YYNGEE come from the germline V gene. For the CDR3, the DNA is TGTGCCAGCAGCGTCGGAAGCGGGGGGCACACAGATACGCAGTATTTT. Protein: CASSVGSGGHTDTQYF.

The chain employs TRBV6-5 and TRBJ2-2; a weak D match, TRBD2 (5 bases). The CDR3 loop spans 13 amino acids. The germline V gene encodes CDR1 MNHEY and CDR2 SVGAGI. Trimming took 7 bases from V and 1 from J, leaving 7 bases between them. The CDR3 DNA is TGTGCCAGCACAGAGGGGAACACCGGGGAGCTGTTTTTT. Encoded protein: CASTEGNTGELFF.

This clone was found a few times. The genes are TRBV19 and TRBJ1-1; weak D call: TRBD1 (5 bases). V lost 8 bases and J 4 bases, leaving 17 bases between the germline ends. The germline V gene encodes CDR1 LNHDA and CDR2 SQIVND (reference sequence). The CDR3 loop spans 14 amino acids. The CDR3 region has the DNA TGTGCCAGTTCTACCTCAGGGTTCCCCACTGAAGCTTTCTTT. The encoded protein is CASSTSGFPTEAFF.

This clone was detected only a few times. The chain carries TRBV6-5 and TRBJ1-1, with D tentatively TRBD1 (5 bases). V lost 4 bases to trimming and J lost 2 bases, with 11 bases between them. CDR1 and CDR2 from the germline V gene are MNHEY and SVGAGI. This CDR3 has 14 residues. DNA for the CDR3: TGTGCCAGCAGTTCCTTAACAGGAAACACTGAAGCTTTCTTT. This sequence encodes CASSSLTGNTEAFF.

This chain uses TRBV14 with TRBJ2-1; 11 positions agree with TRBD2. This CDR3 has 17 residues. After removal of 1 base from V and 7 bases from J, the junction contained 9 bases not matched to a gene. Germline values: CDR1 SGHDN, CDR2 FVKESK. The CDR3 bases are TGTGCCAGCAGCCAAGTAGCGGGAGGGTTTAATTTAAATGAGCAGTTCTTC. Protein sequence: CASSQVAGGFNLNEQFF.

The CDR3 spells CASSHANSGTLYEQYF. Here the CDR3 DNA reads TGTGCCAGCAGCCACGCGAATAGCGGGACACTCTACGAGCAGTACTTC. The genes are TRBV4-2 and TRBJ2-7; 8 bases map to TRBD2. J gave up 3 bases and V 3 bases, and 10 bases lay outside the gene matches. The CDR3 consists of 16 residues. Per germline, CDR1 LGHNA and CDR2 YNFKEQ.

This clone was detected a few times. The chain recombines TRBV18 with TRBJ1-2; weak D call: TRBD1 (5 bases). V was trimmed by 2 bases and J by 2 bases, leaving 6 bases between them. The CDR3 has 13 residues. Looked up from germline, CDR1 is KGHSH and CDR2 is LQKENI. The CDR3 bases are TGTGCCAGCTCACCAGACAGAAACTATGGCTACACCTTC. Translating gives CASSPDRNYGYTF.

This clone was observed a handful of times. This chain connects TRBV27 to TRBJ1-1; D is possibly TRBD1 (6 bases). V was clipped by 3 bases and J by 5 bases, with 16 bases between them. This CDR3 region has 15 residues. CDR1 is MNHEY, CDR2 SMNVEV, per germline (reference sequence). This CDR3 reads CASSFYAPQGTEAFF. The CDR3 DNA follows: TGTGCCAGCAGTTTTTATGCTCCCCAGGGGACTGAAGCTTTCTTT.

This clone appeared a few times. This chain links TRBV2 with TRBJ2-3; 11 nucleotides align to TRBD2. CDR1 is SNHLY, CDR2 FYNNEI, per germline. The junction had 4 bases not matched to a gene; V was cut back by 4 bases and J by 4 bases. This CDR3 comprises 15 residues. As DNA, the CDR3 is TGTGCCAGCAGTGCCCTAGCGGGGGGCGCAGATACGCAGTATTTT. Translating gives CASSALAGGADTQYF.

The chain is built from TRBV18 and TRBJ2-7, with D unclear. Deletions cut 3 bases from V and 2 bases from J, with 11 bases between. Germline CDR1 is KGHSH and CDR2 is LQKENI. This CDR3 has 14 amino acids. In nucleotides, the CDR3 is TGTGCCAGCTCACCCCTGGGCAGTACCTACGAGCAGTACTTC. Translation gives CASSPLGSTYEQYF.

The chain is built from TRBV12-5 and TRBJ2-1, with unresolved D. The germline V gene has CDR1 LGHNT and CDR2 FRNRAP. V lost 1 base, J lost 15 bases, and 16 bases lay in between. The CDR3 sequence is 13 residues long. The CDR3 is CASGLETASPVFF. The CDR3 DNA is TGTGCTAGTGGTTTGGAGACGGCTTCCCCGGTGTTCTTC.